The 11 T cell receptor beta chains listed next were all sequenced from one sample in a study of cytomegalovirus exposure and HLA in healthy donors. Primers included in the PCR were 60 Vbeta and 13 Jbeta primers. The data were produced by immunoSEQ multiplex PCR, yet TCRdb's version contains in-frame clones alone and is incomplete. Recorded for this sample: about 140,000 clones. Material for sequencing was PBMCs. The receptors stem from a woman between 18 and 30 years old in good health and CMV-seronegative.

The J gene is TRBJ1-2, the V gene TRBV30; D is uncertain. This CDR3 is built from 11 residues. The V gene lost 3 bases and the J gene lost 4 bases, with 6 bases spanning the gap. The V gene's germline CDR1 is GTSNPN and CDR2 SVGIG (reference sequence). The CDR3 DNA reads TGTGCCTGGAGGCGCGGCTATGGCTACACCTTC. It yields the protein CAWRRGYGYTF. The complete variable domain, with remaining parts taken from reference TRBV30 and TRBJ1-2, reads SQTIHQWPATLVQPVGSPLSLECTVEGTSNPNLYWYRQAAGRGLQLLFYSVGIGQISSEVPQNLSASRPQDRQFILSSKKLLLSDSGFYLCAWRRGYGYTFGSGTRLTVV.

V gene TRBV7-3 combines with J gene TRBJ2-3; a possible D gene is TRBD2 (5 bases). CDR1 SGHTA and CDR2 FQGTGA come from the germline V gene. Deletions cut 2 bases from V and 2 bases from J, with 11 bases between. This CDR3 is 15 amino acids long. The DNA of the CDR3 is TGTGCCAGCAGCTTATCTCCCGGGGACACAGATACGCAGTATTTT. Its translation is CASSLSPGDTDTQYF.

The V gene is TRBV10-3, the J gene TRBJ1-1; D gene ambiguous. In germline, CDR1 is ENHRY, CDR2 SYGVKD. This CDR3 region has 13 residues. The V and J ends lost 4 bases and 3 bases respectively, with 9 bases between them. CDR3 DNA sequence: TGTGCCATCAGTGTATCACGGGACACTGAAGCTTTCTTT. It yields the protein CAISVSRDTEAFF.

This chain's CDR3 is CASSEGTGGYNEQFF. DNA of the CDR3: TGTGCCAGCAGTGAGGGGACAGGGGGCTACAATGAGCAGTTCTTC. V gene TRBV6-1 combines with J gene TRBJ2-1; 11 positions match TRBD1. CDR3 length: 15 residues. Germline assignment: CDR1 MNHNS and CDR2 SASEGT. Losses at the gene ends were 3 bases for V and 3 bases for J; bases not matched to a gene: 1.

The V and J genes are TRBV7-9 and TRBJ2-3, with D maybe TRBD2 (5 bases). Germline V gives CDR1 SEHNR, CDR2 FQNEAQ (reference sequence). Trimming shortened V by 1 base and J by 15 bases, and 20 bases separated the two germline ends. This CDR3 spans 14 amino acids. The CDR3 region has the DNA TGTGCCAGCAGCTTAGGGCCTGGGCTAGTTCGACTATATTTT. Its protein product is CASSLGPGLVRLYF.

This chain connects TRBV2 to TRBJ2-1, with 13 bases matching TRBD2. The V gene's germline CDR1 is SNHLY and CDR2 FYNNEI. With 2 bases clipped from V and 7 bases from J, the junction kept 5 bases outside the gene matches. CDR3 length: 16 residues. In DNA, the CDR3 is TGTGCCAGCAGTGAATTTGGGACTAGCGGGGATAATGAGCAGTTCTTC. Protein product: CASSEFGTSGDNEQFF.

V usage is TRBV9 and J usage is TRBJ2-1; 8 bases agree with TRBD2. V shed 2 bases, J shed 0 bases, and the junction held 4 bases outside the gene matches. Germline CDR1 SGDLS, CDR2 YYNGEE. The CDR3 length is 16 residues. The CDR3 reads CASSVFSGSSYNEQFF. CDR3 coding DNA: TGTGCCAGCAGCGTCTTCAGCGGGAGCTCCTACAATGAGCAGTTCTTC.

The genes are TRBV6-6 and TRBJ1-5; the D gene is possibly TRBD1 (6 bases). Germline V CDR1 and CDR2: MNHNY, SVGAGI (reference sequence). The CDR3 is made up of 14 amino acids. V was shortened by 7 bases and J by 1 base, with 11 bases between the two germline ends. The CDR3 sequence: CASNPGQSNQPQHF. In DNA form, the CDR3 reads TGTGCCAGCAACCCCGGACAGAGCAATCAGCCCCAGCATTTT.

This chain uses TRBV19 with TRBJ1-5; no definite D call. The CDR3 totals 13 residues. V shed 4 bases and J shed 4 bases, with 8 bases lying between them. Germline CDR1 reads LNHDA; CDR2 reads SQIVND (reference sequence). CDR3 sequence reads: CASSRPGNQPQHF. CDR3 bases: TGTGCCAGTAGTAGGCCGGGAAATCAGCCCCAGCATTTT.

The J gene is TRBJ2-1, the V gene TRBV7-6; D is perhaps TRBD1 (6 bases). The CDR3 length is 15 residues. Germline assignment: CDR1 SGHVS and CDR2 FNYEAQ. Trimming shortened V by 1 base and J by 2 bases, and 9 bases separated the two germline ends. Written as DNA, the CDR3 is TGTGCCAGCAGCTTAGTGGGGGACACCTACAATGAGCAGTTCTTC. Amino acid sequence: CASSLVGDTYNEQFF.

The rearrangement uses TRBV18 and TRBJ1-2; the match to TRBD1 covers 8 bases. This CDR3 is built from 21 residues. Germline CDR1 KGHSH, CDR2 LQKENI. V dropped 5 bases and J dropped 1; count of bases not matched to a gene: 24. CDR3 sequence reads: CASSDPDRGHGRTALNYGYTF. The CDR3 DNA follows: TGTGCCAGCTCAGATCCAGACAGGGGCCACGGGCGAACCGCTCTTAACTATGGCTACACCTTC. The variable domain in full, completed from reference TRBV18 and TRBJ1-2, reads NAGVMQNPRHLVRRRGQEARLRCSPMKGHSHVYWYRQLPEEGLKFMVYLQKENIIDESGMPKERFSAEFPKEGPSILRIQQVVRGDSAAYFCASSDPDRGHGRTALNYGYTFGSGTRLTVV.